A single sample gave rise to the 22 T cell receptor beta chains below, sequenced in a study of T cells in Graves' hyperthyroidism and ophthalmopathy. TCR beta CDR3 regions were amplified from RNA transcripts. TCR CDR3 underwent first-round RT-PCR with the HTBI primer set. Using its own MiXCR run on the multiplex PCR reads, TCRdb lists one record per CDR3 protein. The sample yields about 350,000 distinct CDR3 sequences, about a fifth seen once. The sequenced sample was blood. The receptors shown here come from a woman aged 18-29 years with Graves' hyperthyroidism.

This clonotype was seen at least ten times. This chain links TRBV6-1 with TRBJ1-1; D ambiguous. V lost 2 bases, J lost 1 base, and 8 bases lay in between. Per the germline V gene, CDR1 is MNHNS and CDR2 is SASEGT. The CDR3 is made up of 14 amino acids. CDR3 DNA sequence: TGTGCCAGCAGTGAAAAGAGGTGGAACACTGAAGCTTTCTTT. As protein: CASSEKRWNTEAFF.

This clonotype was seen many times. CDR3 bases: TGTGCCAGCAAAAGGGAGGCGGCGAGATACGAGCAGTACTTC. Translated, it gives CASKREAARYEQYF. The chain couples TRBV6-1 to TRBJ2-7; the D gene is possibly TRBD2 (6 bases). Trimming removed 7 bases at V and 4 bases at J, with 17 bases between. Germline V gene lookup returns CDR1 MNHNS and CDR2 SASEGT. The CDR3 totals 14 residues.

The sample holds many counts of this clonotype. The chain recombines TRBV19 with TRBJ2-1, with D possibly being TRBD1 (5 bases). The CDR3 spans 20 residues. Germline CDR1 and CDR2: LNHDA and SQIVND (reference sequence). Deletions cut 4 bases from V and 5 bases from J, with 30 bases between. In nucleotides, the CDR3 is TGTGCCAGTAGTAAGGGGTTATTTTTGCTTGGAGATCCTACCAACAATGAGCAGTTCTTC. The encoded protein is CASSKGLFLLGDPTNNEQFF.

In this sample, this clonotype turned up many times. This chain links TRBV2 with TRBJ2-5, with D unclear. Germline V gene sequence: CDR1 SNHLY, CDR2 FYNNEI. CDR3 length: 14 amino acids. V was trimmed by 0 bases and J by 2 bases, leaving 7 bases between them. The CDR3 region is CASSEAQAQETQYF. Here the CDR3 DNA reads TGTGCCAGCAGTGAAGCGCAGGCTCAAGAGACCCAGTACTTC. Full variable domain (remainder filled in from reference TRBV2 and TRBJ2-5): EPEVTQTPSHQVTQMGQEVILRCVPISNHLYFYWYRQILGQKVEFLVSFYNNEISEKSEIFDDQFSVERPDGSNFTLKIRSTKLEDSAMYFCASSEAQAQETQYFGPGTRLLVL.

The V call is TRBV29-1, the J call TRBJ1-1, with D unclear. The germline V and J ends were trimmed by 2 bases and 7 bases, with 17 bases remaining between them. The CDR3 contains 14 residues. Germline V lookup: CDR1 SQVTM, CDR2 ANQGSEA. The CDR3 nucleotides read TGCAGCGTTGAACCCCTCGGCCGTCATCATGAAGCTTTCTTT. Protein: CSVEPLGRHHEAFF.

In its sample, this clonotype was seen many times. The CDR3 sequence is CSARESGSLGYEQYF. DNA for the CDR3: TGCAGTGCTAGAGAATCTGGGTCGCTGGGGTACGAGCAGTACTTC. The V gene is TRBV20-1, the J gene TRBJ2-7; D ambiguous. Germline CDR1 DFQATT, CDR2 SNEGSKA (reference sequence). The CDR3 consists of 15 residues. V was shortened by 0 bases and J by 4 bases, with 16 bases between the two germline ends.

This clonotype was seen at least ten times. The chain has TRBV2 and TRBJ1-5; the D gene is possibly TRBD1 (6 bases). The CDR3 totals 14 residues. CDR1 is SNHLY and CDR2 is FYNNEI in the germline V gene. Trimming shortened V by 8 bases and J by 3 bases, and 14 bases separated the two germline ends. The CDR3 protein is CASSRGGPNQPQHF. The CDR3, as DNA: TGTGCCAGCTCAAGAGGGGGACCCAATCAGCCCCAGCATTTT.

This clonotype was found many times. V gene TRBV12-3 or TRBV12-4 combines with J gene TRBJ1-1; no reliable D call. V dropped 7 bases and J dropped 0 bases, with 15 bases sitting between them. This CDR3 is built from 15 residues. This chain's CDR3 is CASIAAPGMNTEAFF. As DNA, the CDR3 is TGTGCCAGCATCGCAGCCCCGGGAATGAACACTGAAGCTTTCTTT.

V is TRBV27 and J is TRBJ1-2, with D possibly matching TRBD1 (6 bases). The germline V gene encodes CDR1 MNHEY and CDR2 SMNVEV (reference sequence). Trimming stripped 4 bases from V and 0 bases from J, with 12 bases between. The length of the CDR3 is 15 residues. This CDR3 is CASSSGQIPNYGYTF. The CDR3 nucleotides are TGTGCCAGCAGTTCAGGACAGATCCCTAACTATGGCTACACCTTC.

This clonotype showed up many times. The DNA for the CDR3 is TGCAGTGCTAGAGGGGGGGGGAACACTGAAGCTTTCTTT. This codes for CSARGGGNTEAFF. The chain has TRBV20-1 and TRBJ1-1; TRBD1 might be the D (5 bases). The CDR3 contains 13 residues. Germline CDR1 reads DFQATT; CDR2 reads SNEGSKA (reference sequence). Trimming stripped 1 base from V and 1 base from J, with 7 bases between.

This clonotype showed up many times. The genes are TRBV5-6 and TRBJ2-5, with TRBD2 matching over 8 bases. The CDR3 has 13 residues. With 10 bases clipped from V and 5 bases from J, the junction kept 10 bases outside the gene matches. CDR1 SGHDT and CDR2 YYEEEE come from the germline V gene. This CDR3 is CAGTQRGLETQYF. The DNA for the CDR3 is TGTGCCGGGACCCAGCGGGGGCTGGAGACCCAGTACTTC. Looking up the rest from reference TRBV5-6 and TRBJ2-5 gives the full variable domain: DAGVTQSPTHLIKTRGQQVTLRCSPKSGHDTVSWYQQALGQGPQFIFQYYEEEERQRGNFPDRFSGHQFPNYSSELNVNALLLGDSALYLCAGTQRGLETQYFGPGTRLLVL.

This clonotype appeared many times. The V call is TRBV9, the J call TRBJ1-1, with D hard to call. The CDR3 has 14 residues. V dropped 0 bases and J dropped 4 bases, with 10 bases sitting between them. Germline V CDR1 and CDR2: SGDLS, YYNGEE. The CDR3 loop is CASSVESGATEAFF. The DNA of the CDR3 is TGTGCCAGCAGCGTAGAGTCGGGAGCCACTGAAGCTTTCTTT.

The rearrangement joins TRBV5-1 to TRBJ1-2, with 7 positions matching TRBD1. CDR1 SGHRS and CDR2 YFSETQ come from the germline V gene. The CDR3 spans 15 residues. Trimming cost V 3 bases and J 2 bases; bases outside gene matches: 7. CDR3 protein: CASSSGQHKNYGYTF. The CDR3 DNA reads as TGCGCCAGCAGCTCGGGACAGCACAAAAACTATGGCTACACCTTC.

This clonotype was counted ten times or more. This rearrangement joins TRBV2 to TRBJ2-2; 7 nucleotides match TRBD1. Per germline, CDR1 SNHLY and CDR2 FYNNEI. This CDR3 region has 14 residues. With 10 bases clipped from V and 3 bases from J, the junction kept 8 bases outside the gene matches. The CDR3 DNA reads TGTGCCAATCAGGGGGACCCGGACACCGGGGAGCTGTTTTTT. Protein: CANQGDPDTGELFF.

The chain couples TRBV11-2 to TRBJ2-2; 9 bases map to TRBD1. Germline CDR1 is SGHAT and CDR2 is FQNNGV. The V segment lost 5 bases and the J segment 7 bases; nucleotides outside the gene matches: 8. This CDR3 comprises 15 residues. This CDR3 reads CASSRIHRGRGELFF. CDR3 nucleotides: TGTGCCAGCAGCCGGATACACAGGGGGCGCGGGGAGCTGTTTTTT.

At least ten counts were recorded for this clonotype. The CDR3 here is CASSPRATEAFF. In DNA form, the CDR3 reads TGTGCCAGCAGCCCACGGGCCACTGAAGCTTTCTTT. V is TRBV11-2 and J is TRBJ1-1; D gene uncertain. Germline V CDR1 and CDR2: SGHAT, FQNNGV. V lost 5 bases to trimming and J lost 4 bases, with 8 bases between them. The CDR3 totals 12 residues. The variable domain in full, completed from reference TRBV11-2 and TRBJ1-1, reads EAGVAQSPRYKIIEKRQSVAFWCNPISGHATLYWYQQILGQGPKLLIQFQNNGVVDDSQLPKDRFSAERLKGVDSTLKIQPAKLEDSAVYLCASSPRATEAFFGQGTRLTVV.

This clonotype was seen at least ten times. The junction departs from germline at one end; a sequencing error may be responsible. V gene TRBV5-1 combines with J gene TRBJ2-5; D perhaps matches TRBD1 (6 bases). CDR3 length equals 14 residues. Germline V gene data show CDR1 as SGHRS and CDR2 as YFSETQ. Here the CDR3 reads CASSLAGVGETQYF. The CDR3 DNA reads as TGTGCCAGCAGTCTCGCAGGGGTCGGAGAGACCCAGTACTTC.

This clonotype showed up many times. The chain carries TRBV6-1 and TRBJ1-5; 7 nucleotides line up with TRBD1. CDR1 and CDR2 (germline): MNHNS, SASEGT. Trimming took 6 bases from V and 4 from J; bases not matched to a gene: 3. This CDR3 is 13 amino acids long. The CDR3 protein is CASSQGVNQPQHF. For the CDR3, the DNA is TGTGCCAGCAGCCAGGGGGTTAATCAGCCCCAGCATTTT.

In this sample, this clonotype turned up once. The chain recombines TRBV19 with TRBJ2-7; TRBD1 aligns across 7 bases. This CDR3 spans 14 amino acids. Germline CDR1 reads LNHDA; CDR2 reads SQIVND (reference sequence). Germline trimming cut 5 bases from V and 4 bases from J; bases unmatched to any gene: 8. The DNA of the CDR3 is TGTGCCAGTAGTCCGGACAGGACCGCGTACGAGCAGTACTTC. Translating gives CASSPDRTAYEQYF.

The sample holds many counts of this clonotype. The chain links TRBV18 to TRBJ2-5; D is perhaps TRBD1 (6 bases). The CDR3 is made up of 13 amino acids. Trimming pared 4 bases from V and 5 bases from J, leaving 11 bases between. Germline CDR1 reads KGHSH; CDR2 reads LQKENI. The CDR3 DNA reads TGTGCCAGCTCACGGAACAGGGTTGAGACCCAGTACTTC. Protein product: CASSRNRVETQYF.

This chain joins TRBV24-1 and TRBJ1-2; TRBD1 might be the D (5 bases). CDR1 and CDR2 (germline): KGHDR, SFDVKD. V was shortened by 4 bases and J by 4 bases, with 15 bases between the two germline ends. The CDR3 is 15 amino acids. The CDR3 sequence is CATSEAGTGIYGYTF. The CDR3, as DNA: TGTGCCACCAGTGAGGCCGGGACGGGAATCTATGGCTACACCTTC.

This clonotype has ten or more counts. The chain employs TRBV5-4 and TRBJ2-5, with D unresolved. This CDR3 has 14 residues. CDR1 SGHNT and CDR2 YYREEE come from the germline V gene (reference sequence). Trimming took 0 bases from V and 2 from J, leaving 8 bases between them. CDR3 DNA: TGTGCCAGCAGCTTGGGGGGATTACAAGAGACCCAGTACTTC. Its translation is CASSLGGLQETQYF.